This TCR beta chain appears in the sequencing data of a study of Ad26.COV2.S vaccination and SARS-CoV-2 variants. Study-wide results and limits: Breadth and depth estimates from TCRs may understate total T cell responses. Participants given vaccine showed non-spike TCR breadth similar to that of placebo recipients. Among vaccine recipients, spike-specific TCR breadth exceeded that of placebo recipients. Vaccinees reportedly had broad spike-specific CD8+ and CD4+ T cell responses.

The method was immunoSEQ multiplex PCR; TCRdb's version includes in-frame clones alone and lacks a portion of them. Altogether about 350,000 clones are present, 92% being singletons, with the ten largest covering roughly 3.9%. To note about this clone: Its specificity is not known.

The CDR3 has 12 amino acids. V was pared by 4 bases and J by 7 bases, with 8 bases between. From germline, CDR1 is LGHDT and CDR2 YNNKEL (reference sequence). The chain links TRBV3-1 (or the pseudogene TRBV3-2) to TRBJ1-5, with D hard to call. This specimen consisted of peripheral blood, obtained after recovery from COVID-19. This clonotype originated in a human donor who had recovered from COVID-19. This CDR3 reads CASSPRGQPQHF. The DNA of the CDR3 is TGTGCCAGCAGCCCCAGAGGACAGCCCCAGCATTTT.